This is a list of T cell receptor beta chains from one sample in a study of T-cell reconstitution after alpha-beta-depleted transplantation in children. In TCRdb, the PCR reads were re-called with MiXCR into one record per CDR3 protein. Of over 90,000 distinct CDR3 sequences listed, roughly 7.1% are singletons. Specimen: PBMCs, collected before TCRalphabeta/CD19-depleted stem cell transplant. Every receptor here comes from a boy younger than 10 with acute lymphoblastic leukemia, due to receive a stem cell transplant. Each CDR3 is given with its conserved first and last residue. D genes are given only for firm matches.

v_gene	d_gene	j_gene	CDR3aa
TRBV6-6	TRBD1	TRBJ1-2	CASSPDRGYGYTF
TRBV10-2	.	TRBJ1-1	CASSERGRVRNTEAFF
TRBV29-1	TRBD1	TRBJ2-7	CSVERSGTGPYEQYF
TRBV7-3	.	TRBJ1-5	CASSLRPWGALRNQPQHF
TRBV5-1	TRBD1	TRBJ1-5	CASSPWTGEKPQHF
TRBV29-1	.	TRBJ2-7	CSVVLPPGYEQYF
TRBV20-1	.	TRBJ1-2	CSAKSGYRPSVGYTF
TRBV11-1	.	TRBJ2-1	CASSSQGWDNEQFF
TRBV4-2	.	TRBJ1-2	CASSQQGSIYGYTF
TRBV6-2/TRBV6-3	TRBD2	TRBJ2-1	CASSFPRGGYYNEQFF
TRBV7-6	TRBD2	TRBJ2-4	CASSLRGGSAKNIQYF
TRBV7-2	TRBD1	TRBJ2-7	CASSPVVVARGSSEQYF
TRBV25-1	TRBD2	TRBJ2-5	CASRYQTGSGQETQYF
TRBV29-1	.	TRBJ2-7	CSVRRSYEQYF
TRBV20-1	.	TRBJ2-6	CSALANQVTGANVLTF
TRBV5-4	TRBD2	TRBJ2-5	CASSPGTSGFRVF
TRBV2	TRBD1	TRBJ2-7	CASSPDRVGEQYF
TRBV3-1	.	TRBJ2-7	CASSLSNGERYF
TRBV6-2/TRBV6-3	.	TRBJ2-1	CASSRQESSYNEQFF
TRBV6-1	TRBD1	TRBJ1-2	CASMRQGGYGYTF
TRBV28	.	TRBJ2-3	CASSLVGGTQYF
TRBV7-8	.	TRBJ2-1	CASSSPPVHEQFF
TRBV9	.	TRBJ2-6	CASSVGLGESSGANVLTF
TRBV6-2/TRBV6-3	.	TRBJ1-2	CASSYSSASLYGYTF
TRBV15	TRBD1	TRBJ2-3	CATSIPGTGVPHKYF
TRBV4-2	.	TRBJ1-1	CASSRGHNSEAFF
TRBV29-1	.	TRBJ2-7	CSVGSRPYEQYF
TRBV5-1	.	TRBJ2-5	CASSSPTTETQYF